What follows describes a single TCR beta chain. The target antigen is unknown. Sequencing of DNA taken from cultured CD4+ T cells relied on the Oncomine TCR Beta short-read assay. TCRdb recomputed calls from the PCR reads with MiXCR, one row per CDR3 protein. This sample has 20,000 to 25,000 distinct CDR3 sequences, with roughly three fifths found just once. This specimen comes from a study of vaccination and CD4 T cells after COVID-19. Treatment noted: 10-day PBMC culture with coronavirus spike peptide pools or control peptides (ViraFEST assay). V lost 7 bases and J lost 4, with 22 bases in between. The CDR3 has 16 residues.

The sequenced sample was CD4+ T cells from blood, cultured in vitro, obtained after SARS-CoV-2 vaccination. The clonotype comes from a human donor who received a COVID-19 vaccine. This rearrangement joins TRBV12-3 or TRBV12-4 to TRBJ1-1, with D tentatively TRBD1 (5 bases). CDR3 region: CASIPAQAGGTTEAFF. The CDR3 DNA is TGTGCCAGCATTCCCGCACAGGCCGGGGGGACCACTGAAGCTTTCTTT.